These T cell receptor beta chains were read from a single sample in a study of T-cell reconstitution after alpha-beta-depleted transplantation in children. MiXCR, run by TCRdb on the PCR reads, gives a single entry per CDR3 protein. Here the sample spans 230,000 or so distinct CDR3 sequences, around 12% being singletons. The source material was PBMCs from the stem cell graft donor, sampled from the stem cell graft. The receptor set was obtained from a human donor who donated a stem cell graft to a child with acute lymphoblastic leukemia. CDR3s include the opening cysteine and the closing phenylalanine or tryptophan.

length: 13
J: TRBJ1-1
V: TRBV20-1
CDR3: CSAVDTMNTEAFF

length: 14
J: TRBJ1-2
V: TRBV5-6
CDR3: CASSAWAGGYGYTF

length: 14
J: TRBJ1-4
V: TRBV7-6
CDR3: CASSLGPGDEKLFF

length: 17
J: TRBJ2-6
V: TRBV7-9
CDR3: CASSLEGRGPGANVLTF

length: 17
J: TRBJ2-6
V: TRBV7-8
CDR3: CASSPWTAGVGANVLTF

length: 16
J: TRBJ1-1
V: TRBV4-3
CDR3: CASSGDRRVSNTEAFF

length: 15
J: TRBJ1-4
V: TRBV7-2
CDR3: CASSYPSGGSEKLFF

length: 14
J: TRBJ1-6
V: TRBV27
CDR3: CASCGSSYNSPLHF

length: 17
J: TRBJ2-2
V: TRBV20-1
CDR3: CSARKGALRSNTGELFF

length: 15
J: TRBJ2-1
V: TRBV10-3
CDR3: CAISGTSGEGNEQFF

length: 18
J: TRBJ1-1
V: TRBV5-1
CDR3: CASSLHPRTRDGWTEAFF

length: 11
J: TRBJ2-4
V: TRBV12-3/TRBV12-4
CDR3: CASGEGGMQYF

length: 18
J: TRBJ2-1
V: TRBV6-2/TRBV6-3
CDR3: CASSTVTFQPVGWSEQFF

length: 16
J: TRBJ2-7
V: TRBV4-3
CDR3: CASSQDSSGSGYEQYF

length: 13
J: TRBJ2-5
V: TRBV5-1
CDR3: CASSLWAGETQYF

length: 15
J: TRBJ1-4
V: TRBV13
CDR3: CASSLERTTNEKLFF

length: 12
J: TRBJ2-7
V: TRBV20-1
CDR3: CSAENRGNEQYF

length: 13
J: TRBJ1-1
V: TRBV6-6
CDR3: CASSYEGPTEAFF

length: 11
J: TRBJ2-5
V: TRBV7-2
CDR3: CASRIEETQYF

length: 16
J: TRBJ2-4
V: TRBV20-1
CDR3: CSARVWSGVVKNIQYF

length: 15
J: TRBJ2-2
V: TRBV11-2
CDR3: CASSGTGEATGELFF

length: 15
J: TRBJ2-7
V: TRBV29-1
CDR3: CSVLTSERRSYEQYF

length: 11
J: TRBJ1-2
V: TRBV29-1
CDR3: CSARGMGGYTF

length: 15
J: TRBJ1-2
V: TRBV7-2
CDR3: CASSSEAPRGGGYTF

length: 14
J: TRBJ2-2
V: TRBV6-2/TRBV6-3
CDR3: CASSYQPRTGELFF

length: 15
J: TRBJ2-1
V: TRBV20-1
CDR3: CSAPSWSTGNNEQFF

length: 13
J: TRBJ1-2
V: TRBV20-1
CDR3: CSASLSGGYGYTF

length: 15
J: TRBJ2-3
V: TRBV18
CDR3: CASSPSTEVSDTQYF

length: 13
J: TRBJ2-1
V: TRBV2
CDR3: CASSRDQLGEQFF

length: 16
J: TRBJ1-1
V: TRBV20-1
CDR3: CSARDGDRGLYTEAFF

length: 13
J: TRBJ2-7
V: TRBV18
CDR3: CASSSGRSSQQYF

length: 13
J: TRBJ2-5
V: TRBV5-1
CDR3: CASSLAQMETQYF

length: 16
J: TRBJ2-5
V: TRBV4-1
CDR3: CASSQGASKVKETQYF

length: 16
J: TRBJ2-1
V: TRBV5-1
CDR3: CASSLHWFSPNNEQFF

length: 15
J: TRBJ2-2
V: TRBV9
CDR3: CASSVGRTNTGELFF

length: 13
J: TRBJ1-2
V: TRBV5-1
CDR3: CASSQGTGDRYTF

length: 15
J: TRBJ2-1
V: TRBV7-9
CDR3: CASSSGLAGMHEQFF

length: 16
J: TRBJ1-5
V: TRBV12-3/TRBV12-4
CDR3: CASSPRTGGGYQPQHF

length: 13
J: TRBJ2-7
V: TRBV29-1
CDR3: CSVGGGNSYEQYF

length: 12
J: TRBJ2-7
V: TRBV7-2
CDR3: CASSFGAYEQYF

length: 14
J: TRBJ2-7
V: TRBV4-1
CDR3: CASSPEGRTDEQYF

length: 13
J: TRBJ2-1
V: TRBV12-3/TRBV12-4
CDR3: CASSNVGYNEQFF